This entry concerns a single TCR beta chain. The specificity of this receptor is unknown. No qualities accompany the bases; no much larger clone lies one base away. The data were obtained in a study of OX40 agonist ivuxolimab in advanced cancers. Turning to the overall study: Ivuxolimab, which targeted the costimulatory receptor OX40 (CD134), was an agonistic, fully human IgG2 monoclonal antibody. Intravenous ivuxolimab was administered to patients every 2 weeks at six dose levels: 0.01, 0.1, 0.3, 1.5, 3 and 10 mg/kg. Of the approximately 50 patients in dose escalation, 19 had hepatocellular carcinoma, around 15 had melanoma, 9 had renal cell carcinoma and 9 had head and neck cancer. In the dose-escalation cohort, 75% to 90% of patients were male, and the mean age was around 65 years with a range of roughly 23 to 90. Prior anti-PD-1, anti-PD-L1 or anti-CTLA-4 therapy was permitted, and checkpoint inhibitors had been received by around 39% of dose-escalation patients. Partial responses were achieved by three dose-escalation patients, of whom one had hepatocellular carcinoma and two had cutaneous melanoma. Peripheral TCRbeta sequencing was intended to test whether TCR sequence diversity was altered and clonal T-cell expansion was caused by ivuxolimab. The paper describes the monotherapy dose-escalation part (N of about 50 patients) of the phase I trial of ivuxolimab. What the authors observed across the whole study: The antigen specificity of the peripheral T cells that underwent clonal expansion was not determined. In the 0.1-3.0 mg/kg groups, partial responders had among the lowest normalized peripheral clonal expansion, particularly in CD8+ T cells. Clonal expansion of both CD4+ and CD8+ blood T cells was observed from baseline to week 6 at doses 0.1 to 3.0 mg/kg. On average, CD8+ T cells showed more expanded clones than CD4+ T cells after ivuxolimab. Low levels of normalized T-cell clonal expansion were also seen in some nonresponding patients.

Patients with a history of autoimmune disease or receiving systemic immunosuppression were excluded from the trial. Peripheral blood for TCR sequencing was collected from all dose cohorts at baseline, on cycle 4 day 1, and on cycle 7 day 1. Samples came from an open-label, multicenter, first-in-human phase I dose-escalation trial of ivuxolimab. The trial enrolled adults with locally advanced or metastatic head and neck squamous cell, hepatocellular, melanoma or renal cell carcinoma. Before TCR sequencing, CD4+ and CD8+ T cells were separately sorted from peripheral blood. To sequence the TCRbeta CDR3 region, genomic DNA was isolated from the sorted cells. The immunoSEQ Assay was used to sequence the TCRbeta CDR3 regions. TCRdb's version of the immuneACCESS table is confined to in-frame rearrangements and falls short of the full clone set. An unresolved V gene accounts for under half of the shortfall where checked; the remainder is of unknown origin. The sample has some 76,000 clones on record, over 90% of them singletons. The leading ten clones occupy around 5.9% of the sample.

The germline V gene (reference sequence) gives CDR1 as SGHKS and CDR2 as YYEKEE. Counted from cysteine to phenylalanine, this CDR3 has 13 amino acids. The DNA shown is the 39-base CDR3, in frame from base 1. The V and J ends are trimmed by 4 bases and 3 bases, leaving 11 bases between them. This specimen was CD4+ or CD8+ T cells sorted from blood, taken in a trial of the OX40 agonist ivuxolimab. This clonotype originated in an adult with an advanced solid tumor such as melanoma, head and neck, liver or kidney cancer. The chain is made from TRBV5-5 and TRBJ2-7, with the D gene too uncertain to name. The DNA sequence is given as TGTGCCAGCAGCCCTGGGGATGTCTACGAGCAGTACTTC. This encodes CASSPGDVYEQYF.